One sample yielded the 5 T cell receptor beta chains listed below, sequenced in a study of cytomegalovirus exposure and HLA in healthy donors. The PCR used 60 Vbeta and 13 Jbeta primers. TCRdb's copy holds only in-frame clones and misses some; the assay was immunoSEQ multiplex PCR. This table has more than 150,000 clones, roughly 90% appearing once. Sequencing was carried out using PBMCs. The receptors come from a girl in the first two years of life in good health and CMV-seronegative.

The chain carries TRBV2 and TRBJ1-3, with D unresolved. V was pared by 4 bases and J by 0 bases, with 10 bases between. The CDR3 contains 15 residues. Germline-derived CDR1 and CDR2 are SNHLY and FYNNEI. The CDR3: CASSATRNSGNTIYF. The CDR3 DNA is TGTGCCAGCAGTGCGACTCGAAACTCTGGAAACACCATATATTTT.

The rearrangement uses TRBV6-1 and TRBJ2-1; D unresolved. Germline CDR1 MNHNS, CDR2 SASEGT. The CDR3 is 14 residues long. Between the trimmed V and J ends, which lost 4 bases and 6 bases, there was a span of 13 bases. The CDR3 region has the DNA TGTGCCAGCAGTGCCCCTCTAGACCCCAATGAGCAGTTCTTC. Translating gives CASSAPLDPNEQFF.

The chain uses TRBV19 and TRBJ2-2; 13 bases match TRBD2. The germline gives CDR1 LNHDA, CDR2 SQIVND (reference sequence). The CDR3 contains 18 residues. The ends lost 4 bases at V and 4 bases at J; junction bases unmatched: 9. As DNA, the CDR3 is TGTGCCAGTAGTACCCACGGACTAGCGGGGGTGGGCACCGGGGAGCTGTTTTTT. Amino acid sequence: CASSTHGLAGVGTGELFF. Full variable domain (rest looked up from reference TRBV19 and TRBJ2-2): DGGITQSPKYLFRKEGQNVTLSCEQNLNHDAMYWYRQDPGQGLRLIYYSQIVNDFQKGDIAEGYSVSREKKESFPLTVTSAQKNPTAFYLCASSTHGLAGVGTGELFFGEGSRLTVL.

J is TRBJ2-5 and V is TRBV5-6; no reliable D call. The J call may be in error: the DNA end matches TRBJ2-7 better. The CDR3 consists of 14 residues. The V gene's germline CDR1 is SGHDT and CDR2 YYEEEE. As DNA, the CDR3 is TGTGCCAGCAGCTTGTTGGGTTTGGGCTACGAGCAGTACTTC. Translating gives CASSLLGLGYEQYF.

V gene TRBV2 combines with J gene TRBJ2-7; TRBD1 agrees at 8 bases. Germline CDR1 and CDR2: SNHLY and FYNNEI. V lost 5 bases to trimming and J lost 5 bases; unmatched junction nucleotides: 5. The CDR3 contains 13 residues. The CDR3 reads CASSQDRGNEQYF. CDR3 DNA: TGTGCCAGCAGTCAAGACAGGGGTAACGAGCAGTACTTC.